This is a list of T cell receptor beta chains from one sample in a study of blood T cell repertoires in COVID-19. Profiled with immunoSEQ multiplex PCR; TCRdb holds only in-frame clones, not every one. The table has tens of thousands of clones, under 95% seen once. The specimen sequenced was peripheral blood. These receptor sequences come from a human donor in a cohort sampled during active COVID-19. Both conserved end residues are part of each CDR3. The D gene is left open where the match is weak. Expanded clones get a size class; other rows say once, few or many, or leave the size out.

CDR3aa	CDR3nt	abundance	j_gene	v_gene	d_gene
CASSLIGAGAWEQYF	TGTGCCAGCAGCTTAATCGGGGCGGGGGCCTGGGAGCAGTACTTC	NA	TRBJ2-7	TRBV7-3	NA
CASSASIFGGAKNIQYF	TGTGCCAGCAGCGCATCCATCTTCGGGGGAGCCAAAAACATTCAGTACTTC	NA	TRBJ2-4	TRBV9	NA
CASSPGQNTEAFF	TGTGCCAGCTCACCAGGGCAGAACACTGAAGCTTTCTTT	NA	TRBJ1-1	TRBV18	NA
CASRGTSGAWETQYF	TGTGCCAGCAGAGGGACTAGCGGGGCGTGGGAGACCCAGTACTTC	NA	TRBJ2-5	TRBV5-4	TRBD2
CASKLAGGLDEQFF	TGCGCCAGTAAACTAGCGGGGGGGCTCGATGAGCAGTTCTTC	NA	TRBJ2-1	TRBV5-1	TRBD2
CASSDRLGQGQETQYF	TGCGCCAGCAGTGATCGGTTGGGACAGGGTCAAGAGACCCAGTACTTC	NA	TRBJ2-5	TRBV10-1	TRBD1
CASSATVGRSMNTEAFF	TGTGCCAGCAGCGCTACAGTGGGGAGGTCAATGAACACTGAAGCTTTCTTT	NA	TRBJ1-1	TRBV27	NA
CASSPQGRQETQYF	TGCGCCAGCAGCCCTCAGGGGAGACAAGAGACCCAGTACTTC	NA	TRBJ2-5	TRBV5-1	NA
CASSSTETQYF	TGCGCCAGCAGCTCTACGGAGACCCAGTACTTC	NA	TRBJ2-5	TRBV5-1	NA
CASSLGQGSETQYF	TGTGCCAGCTCACTTGGACAGGGATCGGAGACCCAGTACTTC	NA	TRBJ2-5	TRBV18	TRBD1
CASSPGQVTYEQYF	TGTGCCAGCTCACCGGGACAGGTTACCTACGAGCAGTACTTC	NA	TRBJ2-7	TRBV18	TRBD1
CASSQEWTGGWEQYF	TGCGCCAGCAGCCAAGAGTGGACAGGGGGCTGGGAGCAGTACTTC	once	TRBJ2-7	TRBV4-1	TRBD1
CASFTSGFGQFF	TGTGCCAGCTTTACTAGCGGGTTCGGGCAGTTCTTC	once	TRBJ2-1	TRBV12-3/TRBV12-4	TRBD2
CASSLDPSGGQQFF	TGTGCCAGCAGCTTAGATCCTAGCGGGGGCCAGCAGTTCTTC	NA	TRBJ2-1	TRBV7-2	TRBD2
CASSVVGNRNNEQFF	TGTGCCAGCAGCGTAGTCGGGAATCGAAACAATGAGCAGTTCTTC	NA	TRBJ2-1	TRBV9	NA
CASSGSGAGTGANVLTF	TGTGCCAGCAGTGGCAGCGGGGCAGGGACTGGGGCCAACGTCCTGACTTTC	NA	TRBJ2-6	TRBV25-1	TRBD2
CASTGRITGTGGQVYYGYTF	TGTGCCAGTACCGGCCGAATTACCGGGACAGGGGGTCAGGTGTACTATGGCTACACCTTC	NA	TRBJ1-2	TRBV19	TRBD1
CASSVGTGGFPYEQYF	TGTGCCAGCAGCGTGGGGACAGGGGGTTTTCCTTACGAGCAGTACTTC	NA	TRBJ2-7	TRBV7-3	TRBD1
CASRLDLNTGELFF	TGTGCCAGCAGACTAGACCTGAACACCGGGGAGCTGTTTTTT	once	TRBJ2-2	TRBV5-6	NA
CASSSPYRGRRDTQYF	TGTGCCAGCAGTTCCCCTTACAGGGGGCGCCGGGATACGCAGTATTTT	NA	TRBJ2-3	TRBV6-5	TRBD1
CASSQGASGPYEQYF	TGCGCCAGCAGCCAAGGAGCTAGCGGCCCCTACGAGCAGTACTTC	NA	TRBJ2-7	TRBV4-3	TRBD2
CASHKTGDATYNEQFF	TGTGCCAGCCATAAAACAGGGGACGCCACCTACAATGAGCAGTTCTTC	NA	TRBJ2-1	TRBV27	TRBD1
CASSTTGTSGPTDTQYF	TGTGCCAGCAGCACGACTGGGACTAGCGGGCCCACAGATACGCAGTATTTT	NA	TRBJ2-3	TRBV9	TRBD2
CASSVGQGTYQPQHF	TGTGCCAGCAGCGTTGGACAGGGGACCTATCAGCCCCAGCATTTT	NA	TRBJ1-5	TRBV9	TRBD1
CASSQDRVSSYEQYF	TGTGCCAGCAGCCAAGACAGGGTGAGCTCCTACGAGCAGTACTTC	NA	TRBJ2-7	TRBV14	NA
CASSRDRVGEQYF	TGTGCCAGCAGCCGAGACAGGGTGGGCGAGCAGTACTTC	NA	TRBJ2-7	TRBV7-3	TRBD1
CASSLQYTGDYGYTF	TGCGCCAGCAGCCTACAATACACAGGGGACTATGGCTACACCTTC	once	TRBJ1-2	TRBV4-3	TRBD1
CASSQRSEQFF	TGTGCCAGCAGCCAACGGAGTGAGCAGTTCTTC	NA	TRBJ2-1	TRBV4-2	NA
CASSLGGRWDGYTF	TGTGCCAGCAGCTTGGGGGGGCGCTGGGATGGCTACACCTTC	NA	TRBJ1-2	TRBV7-2	NA
CASSTWAHGNEQFF	TGTGCCAGCAGCACTTGGGCGCACGGCAATGAGCAGTTCTTC	NA	TRBJ2-1	TRBV7-2	NA
CASSLTGEETQYF	TGTGCCAGCAGCTTAACAGGGGAAGAGACCCAGTACTTC	NA	TRBJ2-5	TRBV7-3	NA
CASSLGTSGGGYTDTQYF	TGTGCCAGCAGCCTCGGGACTAGCGGGGGGGGTTACACAGATACGCAGTATTTT	NA	TRBJ2-3	TRBV3-1/TRBV3-2	TRBD2
CASSPTGNTEAFF	TGTGCCAGCAGCCCGACAGGGAACACTGAAGCTTTCTTT	NA	TRBJ1-1	TRBV6-5	NA
CASSFQGTDTQYF	TGTGCCAGCAGCTTCCAGGGCACAGATACGCAGTATTTT	NA	TRBJ2-3	TRBV7-2	NA
CASSEEKGFYNEQFF	TGTGCCAGCAGTGAAGAAAAGGGGTTCTACAATGAGCAGTTCTTC	once	TRBJ2-1	TRBV6-1	NA
CASTDRGTYNSPLHF	TGTGCCAGTACCGACAGGGGTACCTATAATTCACCCCTCCACTTT	few	TRBJ1-6	TRBV19	TRBD1
CASSRDTFRWANVLTF	TGTGCCAGCAGCCGGGACACCTTCCGCTGGGCCAACGTCCTGACTTTC	NA	TRBJ2-6	TRBV3-1/TRBV3-2	NA
CASSPAQGGTPQHF	TGTGCCAGCAGCCCCGCCCAGGGGGGAACGCCCCAGCATTTT	NA	TRBJ1-5	TRBV4-2	TRBD1
CASSLSGADEQYF	TGTGCCAGCAGCTTAAGCGGGGCAGACGAGCAGTACTTC	NA	TRBJ2-7	TRBV11-2	TRBD2
CASSVDLAGVVSYNEQFF	TGTGCCAGCAGCGTAGATCTAGCGGGGGTTGTGTCCTACAATGAGCAGTTCTTC	NA	TRBJ2-1	TRBV9	TRBD2
CARSSAGELRLARVNQPQHF	TGTGCCAGAAGCTCCGCCGGAGAGCTAAGATTAGCAAGAGTCAATCAGCCCCAGCATTTT	NA	TRBJ1-5	TRBV7-5	NA
CASSYGGQADTQYF	TGTGCCAGCAGTTACGGCGGACAGGCAGATACGCAGTATTTT	few	TRBJ2-3	TRBV6-2/TRBV6-3	TRBD1
CASGLGGSGYLFF	TGTGCTAGTGGTTTGGGGGGCAGTGGGTACCTGTTTTTT	NA	TRBJ1-4	TRBV12-5	NA
CASSLLGDYNEQFF	TGTGCCAGCAGCTTGTTAGGAGATTACAATGAGCAGTTCTTC	NA	TRBJ2-1	TRBV5-5	NA
CASSLRGDRAGAQYF	TGTGCCAGCAGCCTGAGGGGTGACAGGGCTGGCGCCCAGTACTTC	NA	TRBJ2-5	TRBV7-2	TRBD1
CASSQGQGGQETQYF	TGCGCCAGCAGCCAGGGACAGGGGGGACAAGAGACCCAGTACTTC	NA	TRBJ2-5	TRBV4-3	TRBD1
CASSLLRTSDYNEQFF	TGTGCCAGCAGCTTACTCCGGACTAGCGACTACAATGAGCAGTTCTTC	NA	TRBJ2-1	TRBV11-2	TRBD2
CASSLDAPGSSYEQYF	TGCGCCAGCAGCCTCGACGCTCCAGGAAGCTCCTACGAGCAGTACTTC	NA	TRBJ2-7	TRBV5-1	NA
CASSPTRGGGVGDTQYF	TGTGCCAGCAGCCCCACGAGAGGCGGGGGGGTTGGAGATACGCAGTATTTT	once	TRBJ2-3	TRBV7-3	TRBD2
CASSPTTSGGRSEQFF	TGCGCCAGCAGCCCGACGACTAGCGGGGGCCGATCAGAGCAGTTCTTC	NA	TRBJ2-1	TRBV5-1	TRBD2
CAWGSGGGYTF	TGTGCCTGGGGCAGCGGGGGGGGCTACACCTTC	NA	TRBJ1-2	TRBV30	NA